A single T cell receptor (beta chain) is shown here with its context. The antigen is unknown. The sample is drawn from a study of early stage breast cancer tumors. The wider study: About 80% of the 16 invasive tumors were ER+, PR+ and HER2-. Roughly 10-fold was the mean read coverage per sample.

The CDR3 is 18 amino acids. Germline lookup yields CDR1 SGDLS and CDR2 YYNGEE. The ends lost 4 bases at V and 4 bases at J; junction bases unmatched: 16. Blood replicates held 0.5 ug DNA, tumor or normal breast approximately 1.5 ug, two each. TCRdb's copy holds only in-frame clones and misses some; the assay was immunoSEQ multiplex PCR. The sample lists 30,000 or so clones, roughly two thirds seen once, with approximately 35% in the top ten. Whole-study results and caveats: Comparing each tissue with blood distinguished tumor from normal in most of the 16 patients.

This receptor was identified in a person aged 50 to 59 with breast cancer. Sequencing input: blood. The chain carries TRBV9 and TRBJ2-7; 11 nucleotides agree with TRBD2. The CDR3 DNA is TGTGCCAGCAGCTTTCGCCCAAACAGTGGGACTAGCGGTTACGAGCAGTACTTC. Its translation: CASSFRPNSGTSGYEQYF.